This entry concerns a single T cell receptor beta chain. Its target is not known. Since a much larger clone is just one base distant, this may be a read error. Constant-region reverse primers amplified full-length variable regions, followed by semi-nested Nested Universal Primer A PCR. TCRdb reprocessed the 5' RACE reads with MiXCR, giving one entry per CDR3 protein. The data show thousands of distinct CDR3 sequences, approximately 70% seen once. Study-level results: The larger-cohort validation was restricted to a single TCR beta V-J rearrangement rather than whole repertoires. Tumor-infiltrating Treg TCR alpha and beta sequences overlapped most with tumor naive CD4+ T cells, then blood naive. Tumor memory CD4+ T cell TCR gene usage was found to cluster with blood and lymph node memory CD4+ cells and with lymph node naive CD4+ cells.

Germline V gene sequence: CDR1 LGHNA, CDR2 YNFKEQ. This CDR3 has 18 residues. Losses at the gene ends were 4 bases for V and 8 bases for J; bases not matched to a gene: 14. Treg sorting used a CD4+CD25+CD127-/low gate. The chain couples TRBV4-2 to TRBJ2-1; 13 nucleotides match TRBD2. The source of this sequence is a female donor with breast cancer. Sequenced sample: tumor-infiltrating Tregs sorted from the breast tumor. CDR3 coding DNA: TGTGCCAGCAGCCTCCTACTAAGAGGGACTAGCGGGACCTATGAGCAGTTCTTC. Residues: CASSLLLRGTSGTYEQFF.